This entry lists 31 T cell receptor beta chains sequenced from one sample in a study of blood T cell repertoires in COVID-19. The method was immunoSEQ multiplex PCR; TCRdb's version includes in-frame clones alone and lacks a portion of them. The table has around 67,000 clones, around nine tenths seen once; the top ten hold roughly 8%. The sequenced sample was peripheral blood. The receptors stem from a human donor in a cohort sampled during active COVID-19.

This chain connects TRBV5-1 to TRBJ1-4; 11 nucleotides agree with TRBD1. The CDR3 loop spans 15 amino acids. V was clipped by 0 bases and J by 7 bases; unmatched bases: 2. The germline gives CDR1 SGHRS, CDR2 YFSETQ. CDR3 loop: CASSLVGTGGEKLFF. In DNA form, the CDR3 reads TGCGCCAGCAGCTTGGTGGGGACAGGGGGTGAAAAACTGTTTTTT.

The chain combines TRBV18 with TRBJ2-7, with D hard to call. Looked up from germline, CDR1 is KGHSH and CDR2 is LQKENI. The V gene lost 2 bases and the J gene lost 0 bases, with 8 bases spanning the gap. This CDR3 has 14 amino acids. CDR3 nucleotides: TGTGCCAGCTCACCAGACATAATCTCCTACGAGCAGTACTTC. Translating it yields CASSPDIISYEQYF.

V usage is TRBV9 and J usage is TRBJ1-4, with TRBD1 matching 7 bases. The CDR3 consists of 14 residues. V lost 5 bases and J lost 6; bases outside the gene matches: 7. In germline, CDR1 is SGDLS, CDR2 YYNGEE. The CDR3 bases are TGTGCCAGCAGTGGACAGGACGAGCATGAAAAACTGTTTTTT. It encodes CASSGQDEHEKLFF.

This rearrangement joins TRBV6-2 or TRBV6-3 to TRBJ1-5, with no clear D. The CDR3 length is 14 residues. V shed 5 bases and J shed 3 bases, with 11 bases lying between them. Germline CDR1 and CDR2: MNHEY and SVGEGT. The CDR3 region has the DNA TGTGCCAGCAGTGTCCTCAGGAACAATCAGCCCCAGCATTTT. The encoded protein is CASSVLRNNQPQHF.

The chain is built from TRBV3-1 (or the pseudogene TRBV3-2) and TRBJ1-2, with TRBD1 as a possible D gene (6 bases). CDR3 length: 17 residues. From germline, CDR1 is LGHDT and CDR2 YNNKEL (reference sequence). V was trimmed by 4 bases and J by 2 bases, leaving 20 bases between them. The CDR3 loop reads CASSPTTGGARNYGYTF. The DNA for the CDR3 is TGTGCCAGCAGCCCCACAACGGGGGGGGCGCGGAACTATGGCTACACCTTC.

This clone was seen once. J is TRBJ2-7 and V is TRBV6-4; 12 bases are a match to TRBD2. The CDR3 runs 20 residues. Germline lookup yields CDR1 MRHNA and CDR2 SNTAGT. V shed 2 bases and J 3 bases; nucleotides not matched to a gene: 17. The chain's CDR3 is CASSDEPTSGGPSSDYEQYF. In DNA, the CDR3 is TGTGCCAGCAGTGACGAACCGACTAGCGGGGGACCATCTTCAGACTACGAGCAGTACTTC.

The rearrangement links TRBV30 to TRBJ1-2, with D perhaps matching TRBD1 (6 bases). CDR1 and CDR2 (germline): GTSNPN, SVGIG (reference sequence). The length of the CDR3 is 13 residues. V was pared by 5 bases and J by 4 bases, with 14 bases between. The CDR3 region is CAWQDSPGYGYTF. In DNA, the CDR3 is TGTGCCTGGCAGGACAGCCCCGGCTATGGCTACACCTTC. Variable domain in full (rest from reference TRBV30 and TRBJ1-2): SQTIHQWPATLVQPVGSPLSLECTVEGTSNPNLYWYRQAAGRGLQLLFYSVGIGQISSEVPQNLSASRPQDRQFILSSKKLLLSDSGFYLCAWQDSPGYGYTFGSGTRLTVV.

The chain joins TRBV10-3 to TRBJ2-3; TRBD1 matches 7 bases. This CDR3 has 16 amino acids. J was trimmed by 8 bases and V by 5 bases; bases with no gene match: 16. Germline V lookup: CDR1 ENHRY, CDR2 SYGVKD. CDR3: CAISQRDRDKMGTQYF. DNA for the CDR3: TGTGCCATCAGTCAACGTGACAGGGATAAAATGGGTACGCAGTATTTT.

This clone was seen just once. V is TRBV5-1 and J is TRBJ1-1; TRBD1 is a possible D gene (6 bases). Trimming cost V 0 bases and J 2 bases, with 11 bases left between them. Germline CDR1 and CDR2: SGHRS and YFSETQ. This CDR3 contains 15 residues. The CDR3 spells CASSLAQGQNTEAFF. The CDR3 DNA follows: TGCGCCAGCAGCTTGGCCCAGGGACAAAACACTGAAGCTTTCTTT. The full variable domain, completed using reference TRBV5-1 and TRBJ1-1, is KAGVTQTPRYLIKTRGQQVTLSCSPISGHRSVSWYQQTPGQGLQFLFEYFSETQRNKGNFPGRFSGRQFSNSRSEMNVSTLELGDSALYLCASSLAQGQNTEAFFGQGTRLTVV.

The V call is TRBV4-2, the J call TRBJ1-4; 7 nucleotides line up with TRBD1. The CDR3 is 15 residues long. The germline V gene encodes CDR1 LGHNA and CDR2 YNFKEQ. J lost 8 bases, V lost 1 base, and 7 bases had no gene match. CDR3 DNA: TGTGCCAGCAGCCAAGGAGGGGGCGCAGAGGAAAAACTGTTTTTT. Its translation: CASSQGGGAEEKLFF.

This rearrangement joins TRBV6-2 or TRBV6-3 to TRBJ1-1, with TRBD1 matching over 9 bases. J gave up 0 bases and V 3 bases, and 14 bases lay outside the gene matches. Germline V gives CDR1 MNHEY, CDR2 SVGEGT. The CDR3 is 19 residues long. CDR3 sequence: CASSYANRNRGRVNTEAFF. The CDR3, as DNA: TGTGCCAGCAGTTATGCGAATCGAAACAGGGGGCGGGTGAACACTGAAGCTTTCTTT.

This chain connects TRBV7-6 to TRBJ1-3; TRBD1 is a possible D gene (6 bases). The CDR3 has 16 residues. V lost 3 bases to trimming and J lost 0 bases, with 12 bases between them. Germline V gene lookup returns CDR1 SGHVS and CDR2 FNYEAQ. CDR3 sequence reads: CASSFERGNSGNTIYF. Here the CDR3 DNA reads TGTGCCAGCAGCTTTGAAAGGGGGAACTCTGGAAACACCATATATTTT.

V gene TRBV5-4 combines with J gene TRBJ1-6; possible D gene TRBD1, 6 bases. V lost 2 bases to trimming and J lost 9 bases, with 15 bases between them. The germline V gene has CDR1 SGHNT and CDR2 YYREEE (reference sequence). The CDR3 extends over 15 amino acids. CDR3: CASSLGGAETSPLHF. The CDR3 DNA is TGTGCCAGCAGCTTAGGGGGGGCGGAGACTTCACCCCTCCACTTT.

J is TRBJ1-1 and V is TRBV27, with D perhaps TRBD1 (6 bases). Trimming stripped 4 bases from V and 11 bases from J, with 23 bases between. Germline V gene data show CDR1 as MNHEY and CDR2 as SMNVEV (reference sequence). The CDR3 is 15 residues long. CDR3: CASSWGSGGANEAFF. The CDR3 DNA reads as TGTGCCAGCAGTTGGGGTTCGGGGGGCGCGAATGAGGCTTTCTTT.

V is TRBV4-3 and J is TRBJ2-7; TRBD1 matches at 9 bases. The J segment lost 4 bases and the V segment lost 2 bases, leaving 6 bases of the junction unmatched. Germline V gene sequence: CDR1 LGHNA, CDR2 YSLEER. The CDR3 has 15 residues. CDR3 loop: CASSQQPGQGYEQYF. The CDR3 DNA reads TGCGCCAGCAGCCAACAACCGGGACAGGGATACGAGCAGTACTTC.

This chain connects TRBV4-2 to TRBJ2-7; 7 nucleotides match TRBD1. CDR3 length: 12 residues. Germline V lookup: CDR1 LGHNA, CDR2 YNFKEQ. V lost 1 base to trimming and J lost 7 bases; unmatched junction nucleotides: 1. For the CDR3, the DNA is TGTGCCAGCAGCCAAGGACAGGGAGAGCAGTACTTC. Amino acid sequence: CASSQGQGEQYF.

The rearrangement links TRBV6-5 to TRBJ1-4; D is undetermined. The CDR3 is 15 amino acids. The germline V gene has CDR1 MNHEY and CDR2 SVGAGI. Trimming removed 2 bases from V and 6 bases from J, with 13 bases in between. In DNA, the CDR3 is TGTGCCAGCAGTTACGAGAGGGCGGCTCATGAAAAACTGTTTTTT. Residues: CASSYERAAHEKLFF.

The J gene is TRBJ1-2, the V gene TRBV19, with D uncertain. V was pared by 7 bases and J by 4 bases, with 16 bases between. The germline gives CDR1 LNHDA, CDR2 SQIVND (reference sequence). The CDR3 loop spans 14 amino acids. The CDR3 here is CASTTFGPGYGYTF. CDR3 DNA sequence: TGTGCCAGTACTACGTTTGGGCCAGGCTATGGCTACACCTTC. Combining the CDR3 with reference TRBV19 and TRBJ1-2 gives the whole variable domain DGGITQSPKYLFRKEGQNVTLSCEQNLNHDAMYWYRQDPGQGLRLIYYSQIVNDFQKGDIAEGYSVSREKKESFPLTVTSAQKNPTAFYLCASTTFGPGYGYTFGSGTRLTVV.

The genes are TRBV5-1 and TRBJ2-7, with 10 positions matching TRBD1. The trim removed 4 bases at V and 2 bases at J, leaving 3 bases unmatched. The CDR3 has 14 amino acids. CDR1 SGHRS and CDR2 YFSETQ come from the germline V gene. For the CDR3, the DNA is TGCGCCAGCAGCACCGGACAGGGGGCCTACGAGCAGTACTTC. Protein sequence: CASSTGQGAYEQYF.

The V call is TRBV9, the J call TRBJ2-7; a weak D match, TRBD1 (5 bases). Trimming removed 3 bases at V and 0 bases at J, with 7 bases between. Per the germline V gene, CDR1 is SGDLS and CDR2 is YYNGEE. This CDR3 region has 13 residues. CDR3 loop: CASSEGASYEQYF. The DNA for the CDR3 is TGTGCCAGCAGCGAAGGGGCCTCCTACGAGCAGTACTTC.

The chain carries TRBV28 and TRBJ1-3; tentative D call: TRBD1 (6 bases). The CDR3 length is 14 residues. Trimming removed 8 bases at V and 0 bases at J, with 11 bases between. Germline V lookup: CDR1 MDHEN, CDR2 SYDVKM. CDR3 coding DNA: TGTGCCAGCGGAGACAGGAACTCTGGAAACACCATATATTTT. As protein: CASGDRNSGNTIYF.

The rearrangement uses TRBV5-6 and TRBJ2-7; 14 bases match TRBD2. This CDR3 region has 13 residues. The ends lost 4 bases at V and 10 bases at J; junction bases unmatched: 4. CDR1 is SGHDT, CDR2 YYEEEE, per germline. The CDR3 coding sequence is TGTGCCAGCAGCACCGGACTAGCGGGGGGACAGTACTTC. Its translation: CASSTGLAGGQYF.

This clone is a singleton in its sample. CDR3 DNA sequence: TGTGCCAGCAGTTCAAGAGTATTTACGGCTAATGAAAAACTGTTTTTT. Amino acids: CASSSRVFTANEKLFF. The chain is built from TRBV28 and TRBJ1-4; no reliable D call. V was cut by 4 bases and J by 3 bases, with 15 bases left in between. The germline V gene encodes CDR1 MDHEN and CDR2 SYDVKM. The CDR3 contains 16 residues.

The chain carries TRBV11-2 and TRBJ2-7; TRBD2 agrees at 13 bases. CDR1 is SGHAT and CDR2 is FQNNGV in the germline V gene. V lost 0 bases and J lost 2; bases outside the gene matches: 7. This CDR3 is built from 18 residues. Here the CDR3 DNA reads TGTGCCAGCAGCTTAGATTGGACTAGCGGGGGATATACCTACGAGCAGTACTTC. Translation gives CASSLDWTSGGYTYEQYF.

In DNA, the CDR3 is TGCGCCAGCAGAAGCTATTCCTACGAGCAGTACTTC. It specifies CASRSYSYEQYF. J is TRBJ2-7 and V is TRBV4-1; no clear D gene. With 6 bases removed from V and 1 base from J, the gap between germline ends came to 7 bases. CDR3 size: 12 residues. Germline-derived CDR1 and CDR2 are MGHRA and YSYEKL.

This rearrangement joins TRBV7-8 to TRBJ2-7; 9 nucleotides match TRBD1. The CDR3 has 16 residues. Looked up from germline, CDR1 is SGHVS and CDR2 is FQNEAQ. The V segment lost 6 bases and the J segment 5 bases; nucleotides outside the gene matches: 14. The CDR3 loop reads CASSSARGQGIHEQYF. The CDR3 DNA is TGTGCCAGCAGTTCAGCCCGGGGACAGGGCATCCACGAGCAGTACTTC.

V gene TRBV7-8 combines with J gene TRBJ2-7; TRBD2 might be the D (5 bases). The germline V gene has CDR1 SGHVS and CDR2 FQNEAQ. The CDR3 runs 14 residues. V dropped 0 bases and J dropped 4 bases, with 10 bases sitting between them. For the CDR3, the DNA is TGTGCCAGCAGCTTAGCGAGAAGCGGTTACGAGCAGTACTTC. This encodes CASSLARSGYEQYF.

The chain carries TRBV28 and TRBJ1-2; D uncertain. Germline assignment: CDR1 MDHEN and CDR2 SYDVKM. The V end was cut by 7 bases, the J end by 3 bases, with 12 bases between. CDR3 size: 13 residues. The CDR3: CASIKDSHYGYTF. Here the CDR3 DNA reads TGTGCCAGCATTAAAGACTCCCACTATGGCTACACCTTC.

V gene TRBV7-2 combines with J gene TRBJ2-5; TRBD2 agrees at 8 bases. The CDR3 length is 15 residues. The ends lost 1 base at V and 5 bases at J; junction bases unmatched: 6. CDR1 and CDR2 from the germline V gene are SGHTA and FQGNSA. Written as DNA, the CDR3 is TGTGCCAGCAGCTTAGACGGGGGGGTTATGGAGACCCAGTACTTC. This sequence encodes CASSLDGGVMETQYF.

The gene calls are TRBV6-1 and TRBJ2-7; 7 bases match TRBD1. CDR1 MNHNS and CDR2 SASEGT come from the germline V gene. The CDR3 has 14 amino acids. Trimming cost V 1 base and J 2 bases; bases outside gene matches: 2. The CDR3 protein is CASSEGTGPYEQYF. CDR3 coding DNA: TGTGCCAGCAGTGAAGGGACAGGTCCCTACGAGCAGTACTTC.

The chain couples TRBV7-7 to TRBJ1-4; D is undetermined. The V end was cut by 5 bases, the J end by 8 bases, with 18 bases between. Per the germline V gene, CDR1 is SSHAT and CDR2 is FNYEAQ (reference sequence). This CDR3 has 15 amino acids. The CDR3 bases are TGTGCCAGCAGCCCTCCAACGAATTTTCGGGAAAAACTGTTTTTT. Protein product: CASSPPTNFREKLFF. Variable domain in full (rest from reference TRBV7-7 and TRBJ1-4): GAGVSQSPRYKVTKRGQDVTLRCDPISSHATLYWYQQALGQGPEFLTYFNYEAQPDKSGLPSDRFSAERPEGSISTLTIQRTEQRDSAMYRCASSPPTNFREKLFFGSGTQLSVL.